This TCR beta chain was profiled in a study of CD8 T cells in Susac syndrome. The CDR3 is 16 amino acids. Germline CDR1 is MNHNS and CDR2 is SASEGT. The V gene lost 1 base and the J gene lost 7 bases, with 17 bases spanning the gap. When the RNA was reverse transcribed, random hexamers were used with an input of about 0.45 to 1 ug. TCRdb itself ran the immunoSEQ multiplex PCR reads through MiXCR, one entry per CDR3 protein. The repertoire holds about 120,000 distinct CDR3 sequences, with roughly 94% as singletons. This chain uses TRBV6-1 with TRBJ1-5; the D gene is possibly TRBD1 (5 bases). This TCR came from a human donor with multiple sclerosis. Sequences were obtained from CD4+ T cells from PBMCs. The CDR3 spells CASSEGSRPRGQPQHF. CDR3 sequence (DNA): TGTGCCAGCAGTGAAGGTTCAAGACCGCGGGGGCAGCCCCAGCATTTT.